One sample yielded the 21 T cell receptor beta chains listed below, sequenced in a study of early stage breast cancer tumors. Only in-frame clones appear in the TCRdb table, and some are missing; sequencing was by immunoSEQ multiplex PCR. The sample shows fewer than 9,000 clones, approximately 66% of them seen only once. Sequenced material: breast tumor tissue. These receptors were taken from a person between 65 and 79 years old with breast cancer.

This clone is large (0.1 to 1%) within its sample. The CDR3 coding sequence is TGTGCCAGCAGCTTATGGGCCAGTAGCTCCTATAATTCACCCCTCCACTTT. This codes for CASSLWASSSYNSPLHF. The V gene is TRBV7-2, the J gene TRBJ1-6; D is unclear. The CDR3 has 17 residues. Trimming left V 2 bases short and J 0 bases short, with 11 bases between. Germline CDR1 reads SGHTA; CDR2 reads FQGNSA.

This clone was seen once. The chain links TRBV7-7 to TRBJ2-3, with D possibly matching TRBD2 (7 bases). CDR1 and CDR2 from the germline V gene are SSHAT and FNYEAQ (reference sequence). The CDR3 consists of 15 residues. V was cut by 5 bases and J by 7 bases, with 19 bases left in between. CDR3 sequence (DNA): TGTGCCAGCAGCAACATGGGCGGGGGCGAGAATACGCAGTATTTT. This codes for CASSNMGGGENTQYF.

The chain carries TRBV19 and TRBJ2-1, with 13 bases that match TRBD2. CDR3 size: 16 residues. The V gene end was trimmed by 9 bases and the J gene end by 8 bases; junction bases not matched to a gene: 13. The germline V gene encodes CDR1 LNHDA and CDR2 SQIVND (reference sequence). Written as DNA, the CDR3 is TGTGCCAGCAGGAGATCGACTAGCGGGGGGCAATATGAGCAGTTCTTC. Protein: CASRRSTSGGQYEQFF.

This clone was detected once. The chain employs TRBV6-5 and TRBJ2-7; 8 positions agree with TRBD1. This CDR3 region has 13 residues. The J segment lost 3 bases and the V segment lost 7 bases, leaving 5 bases of the junction unmatched. CDR1 and CDR2 from the germline V gene are MNHEY and SVGAGI. The CDR3 DNA sequence: TGTGCCAGCACCCGGACAGGGAGCTACGAGCAGTACTTC. Its protein is CASTRTGSYEQYF.

The chain is built from TRBV7-8 and TRBJ2-5, with D unresolved. The CDR3 length is 14 residues. The ends were cut back, 3 bases at V and 7 bases at J, with 15 bases in the middle. Germline V gene lookup returns CDR1 SGHVS and CDR2 FQNEAQ. CDR3 residues: CASSLSPLSGTQYF. CDR3 nucleotides: TGTGCCAGCAGCTTGTCCCCCCTTTCAGGGACCCAGTACTTC.

This clone was observed a handful of times. V is TRBV5-1 and J is TRBJ2-1, with D maybe TRBD2 (5 bases). The germline gives CDR1 SGHRS, CDR2 YFSETQ. V lost 3 bases to trimming and J lost 3 bases, with 13 bases between them. The CDR3 covers 15 residues. CDR3 amino acids: CASSYPRDNYNEQFF. CDR3 sequence (DNA): TGCGCCAGCAGCTACCCCCGGGATAACTACAATGAGCAGTTCTTC.

The chain joins TRBV6-5 to TRBJ2-7; D remains unclear. The V gene lost 0 bases and the J gene lost 3 bases, with 9 bases spanning the gap. This CDR3 region has 14 residues. Germline V gene data show CDR1 as MNHEY and CDR2 as SVGAGI. The CDR3 coding sequence is TGTGCCAGCAGTTACTCGAAACAGTACTACGAGCAGTACTTC. This sequence encodes CASSYSKQYYEQYF.

The CDR3 reads CASSPILAGVNTDTQYF. The CDR3, as DNA: TGTGCCAGTAGTCCAATTCTAGCGGGGGTGAACACAGATACGCAGTATTTT. The V call is TRBV19, the J call TRBJ2-3; 10 nucleotides align to TRBD2. CDR3 length equals 17 residues. CDR1 is LNHDA and CDR2 is SQIVND in the germline V gene (reference sequence). The J segment lost 2 bases and the V segment lost 5 bases, leaving 10 bases of the junction unmatched.

The CDR3 spells CAWTHGTADTEAFF. CDR3 in DNA: TGTGCCTGGACTCACGGGACAGCCGACACTGAAGCTTTCTTT. This chain connects TRBV30 to TRBJ1-1, with 7 bases aligning to TRBD1. CDR1 GTSNPN and CDR2 SVGIG come from the germline V gene (reference sequence). V lost 4 bases, J lost 3 bases, and 8 bases stayed unmatched. The CDR3 has 14 residues.

The chain is built from TRBV19 and TRBJ1-2; possible D gene TRBD1, 6 bases. The CDR3 contains 15 residues. Per germline, CDR1 LNHDA and CDR2 SQIVND (reference sequence). V lost 3 bases and J lost 0, with 11 bases in between. The CDR3: CASSIGGRTNYGYTF. CDR3 coding DNA: TGTGCCAGTAGTATTGGGGGCAGGACTAACTATGGCTACACCTTC.

This clone turned up a few times. DNA of the CDR3: TGTGCCAGCAGTACTCCGGGACAGCGCACAGATACGCAGTATTTT. The encoded protein is CASSTPGQRTDTQYF. J is TRBJ2-3 and V is TRBV6-1, with 7 positions matching TRBD1. CDR1 and CDR2 (germline): MNHNS, SASEGT. The CDR3 has 15 residues. J lost 1 base, V lost 5 bases, and 6 bases had no gene match.

The chain is built from TRBV5-4 and TRBJ2-1, with D unresolved. The V gene's germline CDR1 is SGHNT and CDR2 YYREEE (reference sequence). CDR3 length equals 11 residues. V dropped 0 bases and J dropped 10 bases, with 5 bases sitting between them. CDR3 DNA: TGTGCCAGCAGCTTGGGACTCGAGCAGTTCTTC. Its translation is CASSLGLEQFF.

Comments on this clone: Other DNA sequences of this sample code for an identical CDR3. The chain couples TRBV7-9 to TRBJ2-7; D not certain. CDR3 length: 11 residues. V was clipped by 6 bases and J by 6 bases, with 9 bases between them. CDR1 and CDR2 from the germline V gene are SEHNR and FQNEAQ (reference sequence). The CDR3 loop is CASSSTREQYF. The CDR3 DNA is TGTGCCAGCAGTTCTACGCGCGAGCAGTACTTC.

This clone was found a few times. The gene calls are TRBV5-6 and TRBJ1-1; the match to TRBD1 covers 9 bases. This CDR3 region has 17 residues. Germline trimming cut 5 bases from V and 0 bases from J; bases unmatched to any gene: 11. Per germline, CDR1 SGHDT and CDR2 YYEEEE. CDR3 in DNA: TGTGCCAGCAGTCCTACAGGGGGCCCCGATATGAACACTGAAGCTTTCTTT. The encoded protein is CASSPTGGPDMNTEAFF. The whole variable domain, remainder taken from reference TRBV5-6 and TRBJ1-1, is DAGVTQSPTHLIKTRGQQVTLRCSPKSGHDTVSWYQQALGQGPQFIFQYYEEEERQRGNFPDRFSGHQFPNYSSELNVNALLLGDSALYLCASSPTGGPDMNTEAFFGQGTRLTVV.

This clone came up a few times. The chain uses TRBV5-4 and TRBJ1-1, with a tentative D call TRBD1 (5 bases). CDR3 length equals 16 residues. Germline CDR1 SGHNT, CDR2 YYREEE (reference sequence). The V end lost 4 bases, the J end lost 4 bases, and 20 bases lay between the germline ends. CDR3 DNA: TGTGCCAGCAGCCCGTCAGGAGGGACCCCTACCACTGAAGCTTTCTTT. Translated: CASSPSGGTPTTEAFF.

The chain is built from TRBV5-1 and TRBJ2-7; 15 bases agree with TRBD2. The CDR3 length is 18 residues. CDR1 SGHRS and CDR2 YFSETQ come from the germline V gene. With 4 bases clipped from V and 1 base from J, the junction kept 9 bases outside the gene matches. The CDR3 protein is CASSPLGLAGGASYEQYF. The CDR3, as DNA: TGCGCCAGCAGCCCACTGGGACTAGCGGGGGGTGCTTCCTACGAGCAGTACTTC.

With regard to this clone: The junction shows a germline mismatch at one end, possibly a read error. The chain is built from TRBV7-3 and TRBJ1-1; D unclear. Per germline, CDR1 SGHTA and CDR2 FQGTGA. This CDR3 spans 13 amino acids. This chain's CDR3 is CASRLEENTEAFF. As DNA, the CDR3 is TGTGCCAGCCGCTTAGAGGAGAACACTGAAGCTTTCTTT.

Only a few counts were recorded for this clone. The chain uses TRBV2 and TRBJ1-1; perhaps TRBD1 as D (6 bases). There are 13 residues in the CDR3. Trimming cost V 3 bases and J 1 base, with 6 bases left between them. The V gene's germline CDR1 is SNHLY and CDR2 FYNNEI. The CDR3 DNA is TGTGCCAGCAGTGACAGGGGGAACACTGAAGCTTTCTTT. It translates to CASSDRGNTEAFF.

The rearrangement uses TRBV4-1 and TRBJ2-2, with TRBD2 matching over 8 bases. The CDR3 has 16 amino acids. V lost 1 base to trimming and J lost 3 bases; unmatched junction nucleotides: 4. Germline values: CDR1 MGHRA, CDR2 YSYEKL. CDR3 nucleotides: TGCGCCAGCAGCCAAGGGAGCGGGGGTCACACCGGGGAGCTGTTTTTT. Translation gives CASSQGSGGHTGELFF.

This clone came up a few times. The chain is built from TRBV7-8 and TRBJ1-6; D is uncertain. V was shortened by 5 bases and J by 0 bases, with 14 bases between the two germline ends. Germline CDR1 and CDR2: SGHVS and FQNEAQ. This CDR3 contains 17 residues. This chain's CDR3 is CASSPGSGSSYNSPLHF. The CDR3 bases are TGTGCCAGCAGCCCGGGGTCCGGGAGCTCCTATAATTCACCCCTCCACTTT.

By its share, this clone is medium-sized (0.01 to 0.1%). The V gene is TRBV5-1, the J gene TRBJ2-7; D ambiguous. The CDR3 totals 13 residues. The V gene lost 4 bases and the J gene lost 0 bases, with 8 bases spanning the gap. Germline V gene sequence: CDR1 SGHRS, CDR2 YFSETQ. The CDR3 here is CASSVTVSYEQYF. The CDR3 DNA follows: TGCGCCAGCAGCGTAACAGTCTCCTACGAGCAGTACTTC.